This TCR beta chain is from a study of shared clonotypes between healthy human individuals. General study findings and limits: Sequencing depth was expected to influence donor clonotype sharing. Some clonotypes were shared by all four sorted-subset donors, while others were not shared. The non-shared ones had lower generation probabilities than the shared ones.

Healthy HIV-negative adults with no recent acute infections or vaccinations were recruited as donors. The study separated CD4+ cells into CD45RA+ naive and CD45RA-negative memory subsets. A note on this clone: Its target is not known. At one end the junction does not follow the germline gene, possibly because of a read error.

The protocol was immunoSEQ multiplex PCR, while the TCRdb copy is restricted to in-frame clones and leaves out a portion. The sample includes 2 million to 2.5 million clones, 92% of them seen just once. Germline lookup yields CDR1 SGHDN and CDR2 FVKESK. The CDR3 is 13 residues long. The source of this sequence is a man between 18 and 35 years old in good health. Some clones in this sample may be carry-over from other donors' samples. The sample was naive CD4+ T cells from PBMCs. Sample subset: CD45RA+ positively selected. The chain carries TRBV14 and TRBJ2-7; no clear D gene. CDR3 protein: CASSPYQTLLSSF. In DNA form, the CDR3 reads TGTGCCAGCAGCCCGTACCAGACCCTTCTGTCCTCTTTC.